By share, the clone carrying this T cell receptor beta chain ranks as large. Its antigen is undetermined. The entry originates in a study of vaccination effects on CD4 cells after COVID-19. Study-level results: Healthy vaccinees' vaccine-induced clones included only 1 of 255 cross-reacting with common cold coronaviruses. Clones induced by infection and by vaccine showed marked clonal contraction late after vaccination. The study enrolled few convalescent patients and sampled no early post-infection timepoints.

The length of the CDR3 is 17 residues. Germline V gene lookup returns CDR1 SGHRS and CDR2 YFSETQ. V dropped 2 bases and J dropped 2 bases, with 14 bases sitting between them. Generated by immunoSEQ multiplex PCR, the TCRdb table keeps only in-frame clones and is missing some. This sample yields roughly 25,000 clones, of which 70% to 75% are seen a single time; approximately 5% belongs to the top ten. Sequencing followed a ViraFEST assay step that expanded antigen-specific CD4+ T cells with viral peptide pools. Investigators separated out CD4+ T cells once around 11 days of culture had passed. Having tested negative for nucleocapsid antibodies, the vaccine recipients showed no prior SARS-CoV-2 infection. Each culture had half its medium swapped for IL-2 medium on days 3 and 7.

The gene calls are TRBV5-1 and TRBJ2-6; possible D gene TRBD1, 6 bases. The sample here was CD4+ T cells from PBMCs cultured with SARS-CoV-2 spike peptides, taken before COVID-19 vaccination. The sequence was collected from a human donor who received a COVID-19 vaccine. The CDR3 DNA sequence: TGCGCCAGCAGCTTTACTTTACAGGGTGCTGGGGCCAACGTCCTGACTTTC. Translated: CASSFTLQGAGANVLTF.